A selection of T cell receptor beta chains follows, all from one sample in a study of blood T cell repertoires in COVID-19. The data were produced by immunoSEQ multiplex PCR, yet TCRdb's version contains in-frame clones alone and is incomplete. Among 150,000 or so clones listed, about four fifths were seen once. Sequencing used peripheral blood. These receptors all stem from a woman aged 60 to 75 with acute or convalescent COVID-19. CDR3s leave out the opening cysteine and the closing phenylalanine or tryptophan. Fields, in order: V gene, clone size, CDR3 protein. For some rows the clone size is stated as once, few or many, or as a class when expanded; others skip it.

V gene: TRBV15
clone size: NA
CDR3 protein: ATSRDLGHEQF

V gene: TRBV5-1
clone size: NA
CDR3 protein: ASSGTGDRSEKLF

V gene: TRBV6-6
clone size: few
CDR3 protein: ATFSSGRTYNEQF

V gene: TRBV6-1
clone size: NA
CDR3 protein: ASSEEQGASKNIQY

V gene: TRBV12-3/TRBV12-4
clone size: NA
CDR3 protein: ASSSGTGIEQY

V gene: TRBV20-1
clone size: NA
CDR3 protein: SASAMGLHGYT

V gene: TRBV7-2
clone size: NA
CDR3 protein: ASSELAGPTGELF

V gene: TRBV7-2
clone size: NA
CDR3 protein: ASSLTGSDRGYT

V gene: TRBV11-3
clone size: NA
CDR3 protein: ARISEGGDQPQH

V gene: TRBV2
clone size: NA
CDR3 protein: ASNFGQPGGGELF

V gene: TRBV19
clone size: NA
CDR3 protein: ASSIRTVNNYGYT

V gene: TRBV7-8
clone size: NA
CDR3 protein: ASSLAGTGHLEQY

V gene: TRBV9
clone size: NA
CDR3 protein: ASSPGLEGWGNTGELF

V gene: TRBV5-1
clone size: NA
CDR3 protein: ASSFGGRIGTDTQY

V gene: TRBV6-2/TRBV6-3
clone size: NA
CDR3 protein: ASSLANEQF

V gene: TRBV6-2/TRBV6-3
clone size: once
CDR3 protein: ASSEGLANSYEQY

V gene: TRBV30
clone size: NA
CDR3 protein: AWSVGSYEQY

V gene: TRBV18
clone size: NA
CDR3 protein: ASSRGLYNQPQH

V gene: TRBV5-5
clone size: NA
CDR3 protein: ASSFFAGADDSPLH

V gene: TRBV7-9
clone size: NA
CDR3 protein: ASSLALARQETQY

V gene: TRBV29-1
clone size: NA
CDR3 protein: SVGQENSGANVLT

V gene: TRBV28
clone size: NA
CDR3 protein: ASSLEGGTPNSPLH

V gene: TRBV30
clone size: NA
CDR3 protein: AWSPARKLF

V gene: TRBV21-1
clone size: NA
CDR3 protein: ASSKGAGQGKKETQY

V gene: TRBV27
clone size: once
CDR3 protein: ASRLNNEQF

V gene: TRBV4-2
clone size: NA
CDR3 protein: ASSQETPSRLAGGEQY

V gene: TRBV25-1
clone size: NA
CDR3 protein: ASSELKKTGPANTEAF

V gene: TRBV11-3
clone size: NA
CDR3 protein: ASSPRTSGSTGELF

V gene: TRBV6-5
clone size: NA
CDR3 protein: ASRTGVKGYT

V gene: TRBV7-9
clone size: NA
CDR3 protein: ASSSLGGGSSYNEQF

V gene: TRBV3-1/TRBV3-2
clone size: NA
CDR3 protein: ASSQAYRVQETQY

V gene: TRBV28
clone size: NA
CDR3 protein: ASTLRFGGRGNEQF

V gene: TRBV19
clone size: few
CDR3 protein: ASSIGGGRSEKLF

V gene: TRBV29-1
clone size: once
CDR3 protein: SVEAMASGTSYEQY

V gene: TRBV30
clone size: NA
CDR3 protein: AWRAGAVYEQY

V gene: TRBV4-3
clone size: NA
CDR3 protein: ASSQDHKTGDYGYT

V gene: TRBV6-5
clone size: NA
CDR3 protein: ASKGPGGAF

V gene: TRBV24-1
clone size: few
CDR3 protein: ATSDSIGSTEAF

V gene: TRBV9
clone size: once
CDR3 protein: ASSVAPFSGSSYNEQF

V gene: TRBV7-2
clone size: NA
CDR3 protein: ASSIQGAVYGYT

V gene: TRBV9
clone size: NA
CDR3 protein: ASSKRNTGELF

V gene: TRBV7-9
clone size: NA
CDR3 protein: ASSIPTEGREQY

V gene: TRBV7-9
clone size: NA
CDR3 protein: ASSLGGTRGRGNEQF

V gene: TRBV3-1/TRBV3-2
clone size: NA
CDR3 protein: ASSQVGRTGVAQY

V gene: TRBV30
clone size: NA
CDR3 protein: AFNRDRSNEKLF

V gene: TRBV28
clone size: NA
CDR3 protein: ASRSGGYEQY

V gene: TRBV30
clone size: NA
CDR3 protein: AWTLLAGASYNEQF

V gene: TRBV20-1
clone size: few
CDR3 protein: SASPAGGLAGNPRIYNEQF

V gene: TRBV11-3
clone size: NA
CDR3 protein: ASSALTGNTEAF

V gene: TRBV15
clone size: once
CDR3 protein: ATSRDLASGTGEQF

V gene: TRBV18
clone size: NA
CDR3 protein: ASSPRVVTDTQY

V gene: TRBV5-4
clone size: once
CDR3 protein: ASSFESSGRNEQF

V gene: TRBV7-2
clone size: NA
CDR3 protein: ASSFLGGYGYT

V gene: TRBV6-5
clone size: NA
CDR3 protein: ASSRTRFHEQY

V gene: TRBV5-5
clone size: NA
CDR3 protein: ASSFQNSPLH

V gene: TRBV10-3
clone size: NA
CDR3 protein: AISESYERMEKLF

V gene: TRBV4-1
clone size: NA
CDR3 protein: ASSSTGGPEKLF

V gene: TRBV7-3
clone size: NA
CDR3 protein: ASREAGSYEQY

V gene: TRBV10-2
clone size: NA
CDR3 protein: AGGALDRARPPASNQPQH